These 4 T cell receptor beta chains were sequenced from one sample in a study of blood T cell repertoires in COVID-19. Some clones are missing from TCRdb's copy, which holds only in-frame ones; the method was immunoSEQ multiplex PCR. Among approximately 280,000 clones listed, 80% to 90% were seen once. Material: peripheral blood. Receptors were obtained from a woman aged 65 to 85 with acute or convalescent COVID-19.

The CDR3 spells CASSLLGGLAGLTDTQYF. CDR3 in DNA: TGTGCCAGCAGCCTCCTCGGGGGACTAGCGGGGCTGACAGATACGCAGTATTTT. The chain combines TRBV5-4 with TRBJ2-3; TRBD2 matches 13 bases. The CDR3 has 18 residues. J was trimmed by 3 bases and V by 4 bases; bases with no gene match: 11. Germline V gene sequence: CDR1 SGHNT, CDR2 YYREEE (reference sequence).

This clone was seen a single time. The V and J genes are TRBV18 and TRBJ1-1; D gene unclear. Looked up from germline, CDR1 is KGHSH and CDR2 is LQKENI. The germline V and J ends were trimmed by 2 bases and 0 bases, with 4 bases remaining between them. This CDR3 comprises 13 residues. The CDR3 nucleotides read TGTGCCAGCTCACCATTCGTGAACACTGAAGCTTTCTTT. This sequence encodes CASSPFVNTEAFF.

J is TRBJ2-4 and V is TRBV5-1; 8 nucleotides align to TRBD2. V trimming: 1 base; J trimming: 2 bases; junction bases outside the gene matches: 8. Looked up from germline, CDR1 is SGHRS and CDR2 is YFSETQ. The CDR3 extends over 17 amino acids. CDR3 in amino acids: CASSLMAGGGSKNIQYF. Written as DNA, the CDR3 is TGCGCCAGCAGCTTGATGGCGGGGGGAGGTTCCAAAAACATTCAGTACTTC. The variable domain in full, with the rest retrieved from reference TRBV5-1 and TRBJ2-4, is KAGVTQTPRYLIKTRGQQVTLSCSPISGHRSVSWYQQTPGQGLQFLFEYFSETQRNKGNFPGRFSGRQFSNSRSEMNVSTLELGDSALYLCASSLMAGGGSKNIQYFGAGTRLSVL.

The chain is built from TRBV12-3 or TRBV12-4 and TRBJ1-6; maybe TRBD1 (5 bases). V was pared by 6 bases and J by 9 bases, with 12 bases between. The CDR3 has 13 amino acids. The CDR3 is CASSRGEVSPLHF. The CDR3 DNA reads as TGTGCCAGCAGCCGGGGGGAGGTTTCACCCCTCCACTTT.